These T cell receptor beta chains were read from a single sample in a study of circulating CD8 cells and anti-PD-1 response in melanoma. Each CDR3 protein gets one entry after TCRdb re-called the reads with MiXCR. The data contain some 790 distinct CDR3 sequences, roughly 6.6% of them singletons. The sample here was CD8+ T cells from PBMCs, taken at baseline or after one month of anti-PD-1 therapy (not recorded which). These TCRs come from a human donor with melanoma. The CDR3 runs from the conserved cysteine through the conserved F or W. D genes are given only for firm matches. A clone size is listed for some rows: how often the clone was seen (once, few, many), or a class if it is expanded.

clone size: medium-sized; D gene: NA; V gene: TRBV19; J gene: TRBJ2-1; CDR3 protein: CASSIYDGWAGNEQFF; CDR3 DNA: TGTGCCAGTAGTATATACGACGGCTGGGCTGGGAATGAGCAGTTCTTC
clone size: few; D gene: NA; V gene: TRBV14; J gene: TRBJ2-3; CDR3 protein: CASSQTTLADTQYF; CDR3 DNA: TGTGCCAGCAGCCAAACGACACTAGCAGATACGCAGTATTTT
clone size: medium-sized; D gene: NA; V gene: TRBV24-1; J gene: TRBJ2-7; CDR3 protein: CATFPGLGGYEQYF; CDR3 DNA: TGTGCCACCTTCCCGGGTCTTGGGGGATACGAGCAGTACTTC
clone size: large; D gene: NA; V gene: TRBV7-2; J gene: TRBJ1-6; CDR3 protein: CASRSRGSYNSPLHF; CDR3 DNA: TGTGCCAGCAGGTCCCGGGGGTCCTATAATTCACCCCTCCACTTT
clone size: large; D gene: TRBD2; V gene: TRBV11-2; J gene: TRBJ2-3; CDR3 protein: CASSLDGRAGDTQYF; CDR3 DNA: TGTGCCAGCAGCTTAGACGGGAGGGCCGGAGATACGCAGTATTTT
clone size: large; D gene: NA; V gene: TRBV4-1; J gene: TRBJ2-7; CDR3 protein: CASSQEVRDHYEQYF; CDR3 DNA: TGCGCCAGCAGCCAAGAAGTCCGGGACCACTACGAGCAGTACTTC
clone size: large; D gene: NA; V gene: TRBV20-1; J gene: TRBJ2-1; CDR3 protein: CSAPGRTGLNNEQFF; CDR3 DNA: TGCAGTGCCCCCGGCCGGACGGGATTGAACAATGAGCAGTTCTTC
clone size: large; D gene: NA; V gene: TRBV7-3; J gene: TRBJ2-7; CDR3 protein: CASSPIPQGYAEQYF; CDR3 DNA: TGTGCCAGCAGCCCCATTCCTCAGGGGTACGCCGAGCAGTACTTC
clone size: medium-sized; D gene: NA; V gene: TRBV20-1; J gene: TRBJ2-3; CDR3 protein: CSARELAESTDTQYF; CDR3 DNA: TGCAGTGCTAGAGAATTAGCGGAAAGCACAGATACGCAGTATTTT
clone size: NA; D gene: NA; V gene: TRBV19; J gene: TRBJ2-1; CDR3 protein: CAGRGFYNERFF; CDR3 DNA: TGTGCCGGTAGGGGTTTCTACAATGAGCGGTTCTTC
clone size: large; D gene: TRBD1; V gene: TRBV29-1; J gene: TRBJ2-1; CDR3 protein: CSVVLQGNEQFF; CDR3 DNA: TGCAGCGTTGTGCTACAGGGGAATGAGCAGTTCTTC
clone size: large; D gene: NA; V gene: TRBV2; J gene: TRBJ2-7; CDR3 protein: CASNTGTTNYEQYF; CDR3 DNA: TGTGCCAGCAACACCGGGACCACCAACTACGAGCAGTACTTC
clone size: large; D gene: TRBD2; V gene: TRBV11-1; J gene: TRBJ2-1; CDR3 protein: CASSLARGAASNEQFF; CDR3 DNA: TGTGCCAGCAGCTTAGCGCGGGGGGCGGCGAGCAATGAGCAGTTCTTC
clone size: large; D gene: NA; V gene: TRBV27; J gene: TRBJ2-1; CDR3 protein: CASSLSLVGSSYNEQFF; CDR3 DNA: TGTGCCAGCAGTTTATCCCTGGTGGGGAGCTCCTACAATGAGCAGTTCTTC
clone size: few; D gene: NA; V gene: TRBV19; J gene: TRBJ2-3; CDR3 protein: CASKGLSTDTQYF; CDR3 DNA: TGTGCCAGTAAGGGACTCAGCACAGATACGCAGTATTTT
clone size: few; D gene: NA; V gene: TRBV20-1; J gene: TRBJ2-7; CDR3 protein: CSARTPSYYDEQYF; CDR3 DNA: TGCAGTGCTAGAACTCCTAGCTACTATGACGAGCAGTACTTC
clone size: large; D gene: TRBD1; V gene: TRBV13; J gene: TRBJ2-1; CDR3 protein: CASSPDRAVYNEQFF; CDR3 DNA: TGTGCCAGCAGCCCGGACAGGGCAGTCTACAATGAGCAGTTCTTC
clone size: large; D gene: NA; V gene: TRBV7-2; J gene: TRBJ2-3; CDR3 protein: CASISPGGTDTQYF; CDR3 DNA: TGTGCCAGCATCTCCCCGGGGGGCACAGATACGCAGTATTTT
clone size: medium-sized; D gene: NA; V gene: TRBV12-3/TRBV12-4; J gene: TRBJ2-1; CDR3 protein: CAGGINYNEQFF; CDR3 DNA: TGTGCCGGGGGAATTAATTACAATGAGCAGTTCTTC
clone size: medium-sized; D gene: TRBD2; V gene: TRBV5-5; J gene: TRBJ2-7; CDR3 protein: CASSLTGTSGEGQYF; CDR3 DNA: TGTGCCAGCAGCCTCACCGGGACTAGCGGAGAGGGGCAGTACTTC
clone size: large; D gene: NA; V gene: TRBV9; J gene: TRBJ2-7; CDR3 protein: CASSVAGELYEQYF; CDR3 DNA: TGTGCCAGCAGCGTAGCGGGAGAGCTCTACGAGCAGTACTTC
clone size: large; D gene: TRBD1; V gene: TRBV23-1; J gene: TRBJ2-7; CDR3 protein: CASSQSRVDLTRDRGTVHEQYF; CDR3 DNA: TGCGCCAGCAGTCAATCACGCGTGGACCTAACCCGGGACAGGGGGACAGTCCACGAGCAGTACTTC
clone size: few; D gene: TRBD1; V gene: TRBV19; J gene: TRBJ2-1; CDR3 protein: CASSIDLGQGSYNEQFF; CDR3 DNA: TGTGCCAGTAGTATAGACCTTGGACAGGGTAGCTACAATGAGCAGTTCTTC
clone size: medium-sized; D gene: TRBD1; V gene: TRBV30; J gene: TRBJ2-1; CDR3 protein: CAWSPTTGEQFF; CDR3 DNA: TGTGCCTGGAGTCCGACGACAGGGGAGCAGTTCTTC
clone size: large; D gene: NA; V gene: TRBV19; J gene: TRBJ1-2; CDR3 protein: CASSRGYGYTF; CDR3 DNA: TGTGCCAGTAGTAGGGGCTATGGCTACACCTTC
clone size: medium-sized; D gene: NA; V gene: TRBV19; J gene: TRBJ2-2; CDR3 protein: CASSIMGLGTGELFF; CDR3 DNA: TGTGCCAGTAGTATAATGGGTCTGGGCACCGGGGAGCTGTTTTTT
clone size: few; D gene: NA; V gene: TRBV6-1; J gene: TRBJ2-7; CDR3 protein: CASKWGEQYF; CDR3 DNA: TGTGCCAGCAAGTGGGGAGAGCAGTACTTC
clone size: medium-sized; D gene: NA; V gene: TRBV20-1; J gene: TRBJ2-7; CDR3 protein: CSARDLESTYEQYF; CDR3 DNA: TGCAGTGCTAGAGATTTAGAATCAACCTACGAGCAGTACTTC
clone size: large; D gene: TRBD2; V gene: TRBV27; J gene: TRBJ2-1; CDR3 protein: CASSMLAGGPYNEQFF; CDR3 DNA: TGTGCCAGCAGTATGCTAGCGGGAGGGCCTTACAATGAGCAGTTCTTC
clone size: few; D gene: TRBD2; V gene: TRBV20-1; J gene: TRBJ2-1; CDR3 protein: CSARAGLAGSYNEQSF; CDR3 DNA: TGCAGTGCTAGAGCGGGACTAGCGGGGAGCTACAATGAGCAGTCCTTC
clone size: medium-sized; D gene: NA; V gene: TRBV7-8; J gene: TRBJ2-3; CDR3 protein: CASSFLIGQAIGGTDTQYF; CDR3 DNA: TGTGCCAGCAGCTTTTTGATTGGCCAGGCCATCGGGGGCACAGATACGCAGTATTTT
clone size: NA; D gene: TRBD2; V gene: TRBV28; J gene: TRBJ2-1; CDR3 protein: CASSGTLRESSYNEQFF; CDR3 DNA: TGTGCCAGCAGTGGAACTTTGCGGGAGAGCTCCTACAATGAGCAGTTCTTC
clone size: large; D gene: TRBD2; V gene: TRBV7-2; J gene: TRBJ2-1; CDR3 protein: CASSPWGLAGVVNEQFF; CDR3 DNA: TGTGCCAGCAGCCCTTGGGGACTAGCGGGAGTAGTTAATGAGCAGTTCTTC
clone size: large; D gene: NA; V gene: TRBV19; J gene: TRBJ2-1; CDR3 protein: CASKGTPTEQFF; CDR3 DNA: TGTGCCAGTAAGGGGACCCCCACAGAGCAGTTCTTC
clone size: large; D gene: NA; V gene: TRBV7-8; J gene: TRBJ1-2; CDR3 protein: CASSKDRGYGYTF; CDR3 DNA: TGTGCCAGCAGCAAGGACAGAGGCTATGGCTACACCTTC
clone size: large; D gene: TRBD2; V gene: TRBV12-3/TRBV12-4; J gene: TRBJ2-7; CDR3 protein: CASKGAPREGPSGEQYF; CDR3 DNA: TGTGCCAGCAAGGGGGCCCCGCGGGAGGGCCCTAGCGGGGAGCAGTACTTC
clone size: large; D gene: TRBD2; V gene: TRBV25-1; J gene: TRBJ2-3; CDR3 protein: CASSDTKTSGRSPSPDTQYF; CDR3 DNA: TGTGCCAGCAGTGATACGAAGACTAGCGGGAGATCTCCTTCCCCAGATACGCAGTATTTT
clone size: NA; D gene: NA; V gene: TRBV14; J gene: TRBJ2-1; CDR3 protein: CASSQWDSLEQFF; CDR3 DNA: TGTGCCAGCAGCCAATGGGACTCGCTAGAGCAGTTCTTC
clone size: few; D gene: NA; V gene: TRBV27; J gene: TRBJ1-5; CDR3 protein: CASSPSGQPQHF; CDR3 DNA: TGTGCCAGCAGCCCGTCGGGTCAGCCCCAGCATTTT
clone size: medium-sized; D gene: TRBD2; V gene: TRBV20-1; J gene: TRBJ2-7; CDR3 protein: CSAEPGLALNYEQYF; CDR3 DNA: TGCAGTGCTGAACCAGGACTAGCCTTAAACTACGAGCAGTACTTC
clone size: large; D gene: NA; V gene: TRBV18; J gene: TRBJ2-3; CDR3 protein: CASSSPPGDADTQYF; CDR3 DNA: TGTGCCAGCTCATCACCTCCCGGGGATGCAGATACGCAGTATTTT
clone size: NA; D gene: NA; V gene: TRBV29-1; J gene: TRBJ1-2; CDR3 protein: CSGGTMNGYTF; CDR3 DNA: TGCAGCGGGGGGACTATGAATGGCTACACCTTC
clone size: medium-sized; D gene: TRBD1; V gene: TRBV7-2; J gene: TRBJ1-2; CDR3 protein: CASSLGQGYGYTF; CDR3 DNA: TGTGCCAGCAGCTTAGGACAGGGGTATGGCTACACCTTC
clone size: few; D gene: NA; V gene: TRBV20-1; J gene: TRBJ2-7; CDR3 protein: CSARDVGHEQYF; CDR3 DNA: TGCAGTGCTAGAGATGTGGGCCACGAGCAGTACTTC
clone size: large; D gene: NA; V gene: TRBV2; J gene: TRBJ2-2; CDR3 protein: CASSAFSGELFF; CDR3 DNA: TGTGCCAGCAGCGCCTTCTCCGGGGAGCTGTTTTTT
clone size: large; D gene: NA; V gene: TRBV29-1; J gene: TRBJ2-7; CDR3 protein: CSVRLPFYEQYF; CDR3 DNA: TGCAGCGTCCGGCTTCCCTTTTACGAGCAGTACTTC
clone size: large; D gene: TRBD2; V gene: TRBV29-1; J gene: TRBJ2-3; CDR3 protein: CSVEVAGEAPDTQYF; CDR3 DNA: TGCAGCGTTGAAGTAGCGGGAGAAGCACCAGATACGCAGTATTTT
clone size: NA; D gene: NA; V gene: TRBV19; J gene: TRBJ2-7; CDR3 protein: CASRPSRVTEQYF; CDR3 DNA: TGTGCCAGTAGGCCATCCAGGGTCACGGAGCAGTACTTC
clone size: NA; D gene: NA; V gene: TRBV27; J gene: TRBJ2-2; CDR3 protein: CASSLDPEGTGELFF; CDR3 DNA: TGTGCCAGCAGTTTAGACCCCGAGGGCACCGGGGAGCTGTTTTTT
clone size: medium-sized; D gene: NA; V gene: TRBV19; J gene: TRBJ2-1; CDR3 protein: CASSIQGTYNEQFF; CDR3 DNA: TGTGCCAGTAGTATCCAGGGTACCTACAATGAGCAGTTCTTC
clone size: large; D gene: NA; V gene: TRBV25-1; J gene: TRBJ2-1; CDR3 protein: CASREMREDEQFF; CDR3 DNA: TGTGCCAGTCGCGAGATGCGGGAAGATGAGCAGTTCTTC
clone size: medium-sized; D gene: TRBD1; V gene: TRBV29-1; J gene: TRBJ2-7; CDR3 protein: CSATGGEQYF; CDR3 DNA: TGCAGCGCAACAGGGGGTGAGCAGTACTTC
clone size: medium-sized; D gene: NA; V gene: TRBV5-6; J gene: TRBJ2-5; CDR3 protein: CASSLGSVETQYF; CDR3 DNA: TGTGCCAGCAGCTTGGGTAGCGTGGAGACCCAGTACTTC
clone size: medium-sized; D gene: NA; V gene: TRBV28; J gene: TRBJ1-5; CDR3 protein: CASSHRDWNQPQHF; CDR3 DNA: TGTGCCAGCTCCCACAGGGATTGGAATCAGCCCCAGCATTTT
clone size: medium-sized; D gene: NA; V gene: TRBV5-6; J gene: TRBJ2-7; CDR3 protein: CASSHHSGLLSYEQYF; CDR3 DNA: TGTGCCAGCAGCCACCACTCGGGACTTCTCTCCTACGAGCAGTACTTC
clone size: large; D gene: NA; V gene: TRBV24-1; J gene: TRBJ2-7; CDR3 protein: CATSGTDHEQYF; CDR3 DNA: TGTGCCACCAGTGGTACGGACCACGAGCAGTACTTC